One and the same sample provided the 27 T cell receptor beta chains below, sequenced in a study of T cells in Graves' hyperthyroidism and ophthalmopathy. The investigators amplified TCR beta CDR3 regions from RNA transcripts. During a first-round RT-PCR of the TCR CDR3, the HTBI primer set was used. MiXCR, run by TCRdb on the multiplex PCR reads, gives a single entry per CDR3 protein. The repertoire has 600,000 or so distinct CDR3 sequences, more than 13% of them found once; the top ten carry 6.5% to 9%. The sequencing input was blood. The receptor source for this set is a woman between 18 and 30 years old with Graves' ophthalmopathy.

This clonotype has ten or more counts. The gene calls are TRBV6-1 and TRBJ1-2; D perhaps matches TRBD1 (6 bases). Germline V CDR1 and CDR2: MNHNS, SASEGT. The CDR3 is 17 residues long. Trimming shortened V by 3 bases and J by 2 bases, and 19 bases separated the two germline ends. CDR3 nucleotides: TGTGCCAGCAGTGAGTTGGTATTGAGGGGGAAAAACTATGGCTACACCTTC. Amino acid sequence: CASSELVLRGKNYGYTF.

The CDR3 is CASSQDRGLYEQYF. In DNA, the CDR3 is TGTGCCAGCAGTCAAGACAGGGGGCTTTACGAGCAGTACTTC. The chain combines TRBV6-1 with TRBJ2-7; 10 nucleotides match TRBD1. V lost 5 bases and J lost 4; bases outside the gene matches: 5. CDR3 length equals 14 residues. CDR1 is MNHNS, CDR2 SASEGT, per germline.

This clonotype was found a few times. J is TRBJ2-1 and V is TRBV24-1; unclear D gene. Trimming took off 7 bases at V and 12 bases at J, with 15 bases between the two ends. This CDR3 has 12 amino acids. The V gene's germline CDR1 is KGHDR and CDR2 SFDVKD. CDR3: CATRARARVQFF. CDR3 bases: TGTGCCACCAGGGCTCGGGCCCGGGTGCAGTTCTTC.

The rearrangement joins TRBV27 to TRBJ2-1; TRBD2 aligns across 8 bases. The germline CDR1 and CDR2 sequences are MNHEY and SMNVEV (reference sequence). The V gene end was trimmed by 9 bases and the J gene end by 1 base; junction bases not matched to a gene: 14. CDR3 size: 17 residues. The CDR3 spells CARNTFSAGGSYNEQFF. DNA of the CDR3: TGTGCCAGAAACACTTTTTCGGCGGGAGGTTCCTACAATGAGCAGTTCTTC.

The V gene is TRBV7-9, the J gene TRBJ2-1; 12 positions agree with TRBD1. With 5 bases clipped from V and 0 bases from J, the junction kept 20 bases outside the gene matches. Per the germline V gene, CDR1 is SEHNR and CDR2 is FQNEAQ (reference sequence). The CDR3 has 22 residues. DNA of the CDR3: TGTGCCAGCAGCAATCCCTCCGGGACAGGGGGCGCGATCTCGAGCTCCTACAATGAGCAGTTCTTC. It specifies CASSNPSGTGGAISSSYNEQFF.

This clonotype was counted ten times or more. The V call is TRBV28, the J call TRBJ2-1; D ambiguous. Deletions cut 6 bases from V and 4 bases from J, with 13 bases between. The CDR3 sequence is 14 residues long. Germline V gene data show CDR1 as MDHEN and CDR2 as SYDVKM. The CDR3 nucleotides are TGTGCCAGCAGCCTAGAGACGGGTTACAATGAGCAGTTCTTC. Protein product: CASSLETGYNEQFF. The entire variable domain, with the rest obtained from reference TRBV28 and TRBJ2-1, is as follows: DVKVTQSSRYLVKRTGEKVFLECVQDMDHENMFWYRQDPGLGLRLIYFSYDVKMKEKGDIPEGYSVSREKKERFSLILESASTNQTSMYLCASSLETGYNEQFFGPGTRLTVL.

This clonotype was seen more than once but under ten times. The chain combines TRBV30 with TRBJ1-3; D might be TRBD1 (5 bases). CDR1 and CDR2 (germline): GTSNPN, SVGIG (reference sequence). Trimming pared 5 bases from V and 0 bases from J, leaving 14 bases between. The CDR3 loop spans 15 amino acids. This chain's CDR3 is CAWGGGSSSGNTIYF. Written as DNA, the CDR3 is TGTGCCTGGGGGGGGGGGTCAAGCTCTGGAAACACCATATATTTT.

This clonotype was seen at least ten times. This chain's CDR3 is CASSSVGGKTYEQYF. The CDR3 DNA follows: TGCGCCAGCAGCTCTGTGGGAGGGAAGACCTACGAGCAGTACTTC. The genes are TRBV5-1 and TRBJ2-7, with 7 bases that match TRBD2. V lost 3 bases and J lost 2; bases outside the gene matches: 8. This CDR3 comprises 15 residues. Germline lookup yields CDR1 SGHRS and CDR2 YFSETQ.

This clonotype has just a few counts. At one boundary the junction diverges from the germline segment, which might be a read error. The chain employs TRBV7-7 and TRBJ2-5, with a possible D match to TRBD2 (5 bases). CDR3 length: 13 amino acids. Germline CDR1 reads SSHAT; CDR2 reads FNYEAQ (reference sequence). CDR3 nucleotides: TGTGCTAGCAGCAAACGGACTGGGGAGACCCAGTACTTC. Translated: CASSKRTGETQYF.

This clonotype was picked up many times. CDR3 nucleotide sequence: TGTGCCAGCAGTTACGACAGGGGGCCCGATCCGTATAATCAGCCCCAGCATTTT. It is translated as CASSYDRGPDPYNQPQHF. The genes are TRBV28 and TRBJ1-5; 10 positions agree with TRBD1. The CDR3 consists of 18 residues. J was trimmed by 4 bases and V by 4 bases; bases with no gene match: 13. Germline CDR1 is MDHEN and CDR2 is SYDVKM.

This clonotype was counted only a few times. The V gene is TRBV5-8, the J gene TRBJ2-1; D not certain. V dropped 2 bases and J dropped 0 bases, with 27 bases sitting between them. The germline V gene encodes CDR1 SGHTS and CDR2 YDEGEE. This CDR3 comprises 21 residues. CDR3 coding DNA: TGTGCCAGCAGCTTTGGCATCGCGGCAGCAGCCCGAAAGCGCTCCTACAATGAGCAGTTCTTC. This codes for CASSFGIAAAARKRSYNEQFF. Full variable domain (missing parts from reference TRBV5-8 and TRBJ2-1): EAGVTQSPTHLIKTRGQQATLRCSPISGHTSVYWYQQALGLGLQFLLWYDEGEERNRGNFPPRFSGRQFPNYSSELNVNALELEDSALYLCASSFGIAAAARKRSYNEQFFGPGTRLTVL.

In its sample, this clonotype was seen a few times. The gene calls are TRBV6-1 and TRBJ2-7, with D tentatively TRBD1 or TRBD2 (7 bases each). The V gene lost 5 bases and the J gene lost 5 bases, with 13 bases spanning the gap. The CDR3 is 13 amino acids. Looked up from germline, CDR1 is MNHNS and CDR2 is SASEGT. The CDR3 is CASSPGGVHEQYF. Here the CDR3 DNA reads TGTGCCAGCAGTCCAGGGGGGGTCCACGAGCAGTACTTC.

In this sample, this clonotype turned up many times. The V gene is TRBV15, the J gene TRBJ2-7; D is possibly TRBD1 (5 bases). The CDR3 has 13 amino acids. Germline V gene data show CDR1 as LNHNV and CDR2 as YYDKDF (reference sequence). Trimming removed 5 bases from V and 1 base from J, with 9 bases in between. The CDR3 sequence is CATSQGQSYEQYF. For the CDR3, the DNA is TGTGCCACCAGCCAGGGTCAGTCCTACGAGCAGTACTTC.

The sample holds many counts of this clonotype. The junction departs from the called germline gene at one end, perhaps through a read error. CDR3 in amino acids: CANSLPGGYEQYF. CDR3 nucleotide sequence: TGTGCCAACAGTTTGCCCGGGGGCTACGAGCAGTACTTC. The chain uses TRBV27 and TRBJ2-7; TRBD2 might be the D (6 bases). This CDR3 contains 13 residues. CDR1 and CDR2 from the germline V gene are MNHEY and SMNVEV (reference sequence).

Many counts were recorded for this clonotype. This chain joins TRBV28 and TRBJ2-2, with unresolved D. Trimming removed 10 bases at V and 1 base at J, with 13 bases between. The CDR3 covers 14 residues. The germline V gene encodes CDR1 MDHEN and CDR2 SYDVKM. CDR3 coding DNA: TGTGCCACCCCGGTCCCAGGGAACACCGGGGAGCTGTTTTTT. This codes for CATPVPGNTGELFF.

This clonotype was observed at least ten times. J is TRBJ2-7 and V is TRBV15, with 7 nucleotides matching TRBD2. CDR3 size: 15 residues. The ends lost 0 bases at V and 7 bases at J; junction bases unmatched: 9. Germline assignment: CDR1 LNHNV and CDR2 YYDKDF (reference sequence). CDR3 loop: CATSRDSGTIEEQYF. The CDR3 DNA follows: TGTGCCACCAGCAGAGATTCGGGGACTATCGAAGAGCAGTACTTC.

There are many counts of this clonotype. The chain employs TRBV29-1 and TRBJ2-1; D may be TRBD2 (6 bases). The CDR3 contains 15 residues. Germline V lookup: CDR1 SQVTM, CDR2 ANQGSEA. The V end was cut by 7 bases, the J end by 8 bases, with 24 bases between. CDR3 region: CSAPVVSGVGDEQFF. The CDR3 nucleotides read TGCAGCGCCCCAGTGGTGTCGGGAGTAGGCGATGAGCAGTTCTTC.

This clonotype came up once. The chain has TRBV7-2 and TRBJ2-5; D might be TRBD1 (5 bases). Per the germline V gene, CDR1 is SGHTA and CDR2 is FQGNSA. This CDR3 spans 14 amino acids. V lost 1 base and J lost 5, with 11 bases in between. This chain's CDR3 is CASSLGRADETQYF. CDR3 DNA: TGTGCCAGCAGCTTAGGCAGGGCGGATGAGACCCAGTACTTC.

This clonotype has ten or more counts. The rearrangement links TRBV12-3 or TRBV12-4 to TRBJ2-3; no definite D call. The CDR3 sequence is 14 residues long. V lost 7 bases, J lost 0 bases, and 11 bases lay in between. The CDR3: CASNRVGSTDTQYF. In nucleotides, the CDR3 is TGTGCCAGCAACCGGGTTGGTAGCACAGATACGCAGTATTTT.

This clonotype was detected only a few times. J is TRBJ1-4 and V is TRBV20-1, with 7 bases that match TRBD1. The V gene end was trimmed by 3 bases and the J gene end by 8 bases; junction bases not matched to a gene: 6. Germline assignment: CDR1 DFQATT and CDR2 SNEGSKA (reference sequence). This CDR3 spans 13 amino acids. The CDR3 coding sequence is TGCAGTGCTAGGGGACAGAGCTTCGAAAAACTGTTTTTT. It encodes CSARGQSFEKLFF.

This clonotype occurred a few times. The J gene is TRBJ2-7, the V gene TRBV19; no clear D. The germline V gene has CDR1 LNHDA and CDR2 SQIVND (reference sequence). V was shortened by 2 bases and J by 6 bases, with 14 bases between the two germline ends. This CDR3 comprises 14 residues. The CDR3 coding sequence is TGTGCCAGTAGTATAAATCAAGGGTCCAGCGAGCAGTACTTC. Its translation: CASSINQGSSEQYF. Complete variable domain (other parts from reference TRBV19 and TRBJ2-7): DGGITQSPKYLFRKEGQNVTLSCEQNLNHDAMYWYRQDPGQGLRLIYYSQIVNDFQKGDIAEGYSVSREKKESFPLTVTSAQKNPTAFYLCASSINQGSSEQYFGPGTRLTVT.

In this sample, this clonotype turned up many times. The chain employs TRBV18 and TRBJ1-4; D call uncertain. CDR1 and CDR2 from the germline V gene are KGHSH and LQKENI. The CDR3 length is 15 residues. Trimming removed 2 bases from V and 3 bases from J, with 10 bases in between. DNA of the CDR3: TGTGCCAGCTCACCAGTCCCAGCCTCTAATGAAAAACTGTTTTTT. Its protein is CASSPVPASNEKLFF.

Ten or more counts support this clonotype. V is TRBV5-1 and J is TRBJ2-3, with TRBD2 matching over 12 bases. Germline trimming cut 4 bases from V and 2 bases from J; bases unmatched to any gene: 14. The CDR3 is 19 residues long. CDR1 and CDR2 (germline): SGHRS, YFSETQ. The CDR3 sequence: CASSLRLAGEELDTDTQYF. Written as DNA, the CDR3 is TGCGCCAGCAGCCTGCGACTAGCGGGGGAGGAGCTGGACACAGATACGCAGTATTTT.

About this clonotype: Germline and junction disagree at one end, which may indicate a read error. The chain combines TRBV7-6 with TRBJ2-7, with D unresolved. Germline CDR1 is SGHVS and CDR2 is FNYEAQ. The CDR3 runs 18 residues. CDR3 in amino acids: CASNLNPLQTGSAYEQYF. In DNA form, the CDR3 reads TGTGCCAGCAACTTAAACCCCCTCCAAACTGGGTCCGCCTACGAGCAGTACTTC.

This clonotype was observed a few times. The V call is TRBV20-1, the J call TRBJ1-6; TRBD1 agrees at 7 bases. The CDR3 extends over 17 amino acids. Trimming at V came to 0 bases and at J to 1 base, leaving 6 bases not matched to a gene. Germline CDR1 DFQATT, CDR2 SNEGSKA (reference sequence). The CDR3 coding sequence is TGCAGTGCTAGAGATTATAAACAGGGGTCCTATAATTCACCCCTCCACTTT. Its protein product is CSARDYKQGSYNSPLHF.

This clonotype was detected ten times or more. This sequence joins TRBV12-3 or TRBV12-4 and TRBJ2-7; 10 bases fit TRBD1. Trimming at V came to 5 bases and at J to 4 bases, leaving 8 bases not matched to a gene. This CDR3 region has 15 residues. The CDR3 is CASSQDRGIWYEQYF. CDR3 bases: TGTGCCAGCAGTCAGGACAGGGGGATTTGGTACGAGCAGTACTTC.

There are many counts of this clonotype. This rearrangement joins TRBV27 to TRBJ1-4; TRBD1 agrees at 7 bases. The V gene end was trimmed by 5 bases and the J gene end by 6 bases; junction bases not matched to a gene: 6. The CDR3 sequence is 14 residues long. Per germline, CDR1 MNHEY and CDR2 SMNVEV (reference sequence). CDR3 region: CASSIDRAHEKLFF. In nucleotides, the CDR3 is TGTGCCAGCAGTATCGACAGGGCTCATGAAAAACTGTTTTTT.